This T cell receptor beta chain was captured by sequencing in a study of T cell responses to AZD1222 COVID-19 vaccine. Study-wide results and caveats: Sampling captured repertoires only after the peak T cell response.

Worth noting for this clone: The antigen is not known.

Only in-frame clones appear in the TCRdb table, and some are missing; sequencing was by immunoSEQ multiplex PCR. The sample yields around 130,000 clones, 80% to 90% seen once. V was cut by 0 bases and J by 1 base, with 9 bases left in between. This CDR3 is 16 amino acids long. Germline V gene data show CDR1 as LGHNA and CDR2 as YNFKEQ. The material was peripheral blood, obtained on day 0 of AZD1222 vaccination. This receptor was taken from an adult in good health. V gene TRBV4-2 combines with J gene TRBJ2-2, with D hard to call. CDR3 DNA sequence: TGTGCCAGCAGCCAAGAGAACTTATTGAACACCGGGGAGCTGTTTTTT. Protein product: CASSQENLLNTGELFF.